This record concerns one TCR beta chain sequence. This entry is derived from a study of PD-L1 blockade in urothelial cancer. Study details: Prior exposure to chemotherapy in patients amounted to 0 to 3 regimens received.

This CDR3 contains 12 residues. Germline V lookup: CDR1 SGHTA, CDR2 FQGNSA. V lost 2 bases to trimming and J lost 6 bases, with 6 bases between them. Only in-frame clones appear in the TCRdb table, and some are missing; sequencing was by immunoSEQ multiplex PCR. The repertoire includes 100,000 to 150,000 clones, more than 75% of them detected once, and roughly 2.6% sits in the top ten. Documented time point: peripheral blood 6 weeks after treatment start. The clonotype comes from a man between 45 and 60 years old with urothelial cancer. The chain uses TRBV7-2 and TRBJ2-3, with D unclear. This material consisted of PBMCs, taken around atezolizumab (anti-PD-L1) treatment. The CDR3 DNA sequence: TGTGCCAGCAGCTTATATTCGGATACGCAGTATTTT. Its translation is CASSLYSDTQYF.